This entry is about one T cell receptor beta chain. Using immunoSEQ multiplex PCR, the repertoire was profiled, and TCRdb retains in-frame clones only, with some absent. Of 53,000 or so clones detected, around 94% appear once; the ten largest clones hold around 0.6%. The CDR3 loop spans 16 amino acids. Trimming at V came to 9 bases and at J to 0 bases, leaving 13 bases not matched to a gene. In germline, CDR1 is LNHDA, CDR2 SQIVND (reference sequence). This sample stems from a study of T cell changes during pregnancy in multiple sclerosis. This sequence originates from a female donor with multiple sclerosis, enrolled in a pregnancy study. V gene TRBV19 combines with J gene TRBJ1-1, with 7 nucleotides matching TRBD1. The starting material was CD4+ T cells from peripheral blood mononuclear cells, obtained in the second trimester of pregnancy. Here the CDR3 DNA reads TGTGCCAGCCGGCAAATAAAAGGGGGCCTGAACACTGAAGCTTTCTTT. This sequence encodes CASRQIKGGLNTEAFF.